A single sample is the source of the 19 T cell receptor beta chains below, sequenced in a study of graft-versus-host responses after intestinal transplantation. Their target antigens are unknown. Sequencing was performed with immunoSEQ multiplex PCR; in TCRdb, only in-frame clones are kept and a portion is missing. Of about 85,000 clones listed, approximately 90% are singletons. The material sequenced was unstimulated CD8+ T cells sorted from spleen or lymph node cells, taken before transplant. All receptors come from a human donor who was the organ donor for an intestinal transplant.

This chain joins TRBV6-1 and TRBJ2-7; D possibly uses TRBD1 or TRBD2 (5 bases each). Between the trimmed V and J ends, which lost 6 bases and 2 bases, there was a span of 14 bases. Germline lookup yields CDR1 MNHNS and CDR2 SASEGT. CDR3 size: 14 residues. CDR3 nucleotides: TGTGCCAGCAGGGGGACGGTCTTCCCCTACGAGCAGTACTTC. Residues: CASRGTVFPYEQYF.

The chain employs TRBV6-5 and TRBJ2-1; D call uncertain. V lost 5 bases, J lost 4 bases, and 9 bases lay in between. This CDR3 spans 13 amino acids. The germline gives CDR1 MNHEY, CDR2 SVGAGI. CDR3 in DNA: TGTGCCAGCAGTCCTACTGGGTACAATGAGCAGTTCTTC. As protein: CASSPTGYNEQFF.

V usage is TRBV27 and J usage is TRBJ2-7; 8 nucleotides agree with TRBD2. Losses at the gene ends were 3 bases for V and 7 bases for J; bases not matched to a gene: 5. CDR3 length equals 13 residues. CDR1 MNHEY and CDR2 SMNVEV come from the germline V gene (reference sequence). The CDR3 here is CASSFQASGEQYF. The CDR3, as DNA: TGTGCCAGCAGTTTCCAGGCTAGCGGGGAGCAGTACTTC.

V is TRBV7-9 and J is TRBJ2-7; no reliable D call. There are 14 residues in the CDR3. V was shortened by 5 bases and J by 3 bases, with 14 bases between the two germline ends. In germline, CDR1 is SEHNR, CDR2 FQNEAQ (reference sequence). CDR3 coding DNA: TGTGCCAGCAGCCCTGCATTTTCTAACTACGAGCAGTACTTC. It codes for CASSPAFSNYEQYF. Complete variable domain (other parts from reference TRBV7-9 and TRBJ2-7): DTGVSQNPRHKITKRGQNVTFRCDPISEHNRLYWYRQTLGQGPEFLTYFQNEAQLEKSRLLSDRFSAERPKGSFSTLEIQRTEQGDSAMYLCASSPAFSNYEQYFGPGTRLTVT.

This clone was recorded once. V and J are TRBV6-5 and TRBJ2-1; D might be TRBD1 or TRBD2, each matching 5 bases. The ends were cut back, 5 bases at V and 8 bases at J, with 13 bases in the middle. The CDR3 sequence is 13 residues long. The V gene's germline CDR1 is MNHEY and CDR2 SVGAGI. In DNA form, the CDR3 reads TGTGCCAGCAGTCCGAAAATGGGGGATGAGCAGTTCTTC. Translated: CASSPKMGDEQFF.

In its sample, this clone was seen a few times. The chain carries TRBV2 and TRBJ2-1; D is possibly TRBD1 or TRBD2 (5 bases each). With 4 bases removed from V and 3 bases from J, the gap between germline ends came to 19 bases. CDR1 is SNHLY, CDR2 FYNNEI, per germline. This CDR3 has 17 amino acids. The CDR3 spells CASSVGRLRGDYNEQFF. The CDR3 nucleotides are TGTGCCAGCAGTGTTGGGCGGTTGAGAGGGGACTACAATGAGCAGTTCTTC. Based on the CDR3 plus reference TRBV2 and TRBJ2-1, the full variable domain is EPEVTQTPSHQVTQMGQEVILRCVPISNHLYFYWYRQILGQKVEFLVSFYNNEISEKSEIFDDQFSVERPDGSNFTLKIRSTKLEDSAMYFCASSVGRLRGDYNEQFFGPGTRLTVL.

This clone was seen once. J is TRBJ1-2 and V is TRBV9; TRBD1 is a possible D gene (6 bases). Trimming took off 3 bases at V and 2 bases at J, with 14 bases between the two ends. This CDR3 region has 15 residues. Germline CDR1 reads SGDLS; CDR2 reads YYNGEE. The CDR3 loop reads CASSARGTGNYGYTF. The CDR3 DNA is TGTGCCAGCAGCGCAAGGGGGACGGGGAACTATGGCTACACCTTC. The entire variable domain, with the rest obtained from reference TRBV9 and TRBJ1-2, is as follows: DSGVTQTPKHLITATGQRVTLRCSPRSGDLSVYWYQQSLDQGLQFLIQYYNGEERAKGNILERFSAQQFPDLHSELNLSSLELGDSALYFCASSARGTGNYGYTFGSGTRLTVV.

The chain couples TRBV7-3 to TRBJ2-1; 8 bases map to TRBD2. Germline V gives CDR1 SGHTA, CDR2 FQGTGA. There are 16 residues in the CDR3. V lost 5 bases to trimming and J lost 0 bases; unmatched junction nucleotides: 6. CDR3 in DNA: TGTGCCAGCAGCATCGTAAGCGGGAGCTCCTACAATGAGCAGTTCTTC. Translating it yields CASSIVSGSSYNEQFF.

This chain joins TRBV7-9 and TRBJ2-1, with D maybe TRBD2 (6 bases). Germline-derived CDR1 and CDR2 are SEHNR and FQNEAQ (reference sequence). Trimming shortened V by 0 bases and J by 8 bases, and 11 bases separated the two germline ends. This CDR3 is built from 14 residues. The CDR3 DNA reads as TGTGCCAGCAGCTTAGCCTCGCGGGGCCATGAGCAGTTCTTC. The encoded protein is CASSLASRGHEQFF.

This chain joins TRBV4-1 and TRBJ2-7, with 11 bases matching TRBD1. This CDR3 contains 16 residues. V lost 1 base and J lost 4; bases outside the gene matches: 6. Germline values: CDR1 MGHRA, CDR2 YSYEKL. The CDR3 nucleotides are TGCGCCAGCAGCCAAGGGACAGGGGGCCAAGGATACGAGCAGTACTTC. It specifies CASSQGTGGQGYEQYF.

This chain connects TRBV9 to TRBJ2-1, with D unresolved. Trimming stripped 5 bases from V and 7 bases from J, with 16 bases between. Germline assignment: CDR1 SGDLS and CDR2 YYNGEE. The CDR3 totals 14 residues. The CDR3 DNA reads TGTGCCAGCAGTGATATAAAGGCGGAGAATGAGCAGTTCTTC. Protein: CASSDIKAENEQFF.

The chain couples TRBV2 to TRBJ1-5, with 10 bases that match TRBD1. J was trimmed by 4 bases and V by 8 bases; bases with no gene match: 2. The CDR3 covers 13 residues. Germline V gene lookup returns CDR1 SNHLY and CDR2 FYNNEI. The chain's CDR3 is CASEGQGNQPQHF. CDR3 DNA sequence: TGTGCCAGCGAGGGACAGGGGAATCAGCCCCAGCATTTT. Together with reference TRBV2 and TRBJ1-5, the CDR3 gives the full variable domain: EPEVTQTPSHQVTQMGQEVILRCVPISNHLYFYWYRQILGQKVEFLVSFYNNEISEKSEIFDDQFSVERPDGSNFTLKIRSTKLEDSAMYFCASEGQGNQPQHFGDGTRLSIL.

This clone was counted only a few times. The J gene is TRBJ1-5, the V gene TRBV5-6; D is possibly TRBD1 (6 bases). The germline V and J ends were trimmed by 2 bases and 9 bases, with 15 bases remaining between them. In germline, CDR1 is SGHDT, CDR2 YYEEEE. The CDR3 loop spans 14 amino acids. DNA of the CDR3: TGTGCCAGCAGCTTAGGGGATTGGGGGGCGCCCCAGCATTTT. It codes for CASSLGDWGAPQHF.

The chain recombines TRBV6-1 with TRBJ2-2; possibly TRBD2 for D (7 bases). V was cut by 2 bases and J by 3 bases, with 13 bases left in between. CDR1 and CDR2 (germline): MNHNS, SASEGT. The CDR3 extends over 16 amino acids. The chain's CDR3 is CASSEWGGLDTGELFF. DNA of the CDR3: TGTGCCAGCAGTGAATGGGGGGGGCTGGACACCGGGGAGCTGTTTTTT.

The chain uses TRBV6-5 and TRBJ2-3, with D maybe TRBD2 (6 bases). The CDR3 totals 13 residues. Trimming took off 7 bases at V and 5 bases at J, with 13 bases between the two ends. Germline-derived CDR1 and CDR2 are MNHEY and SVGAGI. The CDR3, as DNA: TGTGCCAGCATGGTGTCGGAGGGAGATACGCAGTATTTT. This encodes CASMVSEGDTQYF.

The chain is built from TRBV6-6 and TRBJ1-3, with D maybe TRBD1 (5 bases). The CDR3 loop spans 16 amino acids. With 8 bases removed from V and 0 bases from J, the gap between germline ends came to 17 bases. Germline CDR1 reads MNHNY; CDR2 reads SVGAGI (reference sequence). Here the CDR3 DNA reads TGTGCCAGCGCCCGAAGGGGTGACTACTCTGGAAACACCATATATTTT. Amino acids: CASARRGDYSGNTIYF.

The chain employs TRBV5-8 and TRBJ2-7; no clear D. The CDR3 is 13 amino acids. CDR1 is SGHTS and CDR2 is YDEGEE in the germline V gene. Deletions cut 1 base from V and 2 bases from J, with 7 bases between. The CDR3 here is CASSLFGAYEQYF. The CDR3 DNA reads TGTGCCAGCAGCTTGTTTGGGGCCTACGAGCAGTACTTC. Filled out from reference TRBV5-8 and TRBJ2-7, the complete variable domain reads EAGVTQSPTHLIKTRGQQATLRCSPISGHTSVYWYQQALGLGLQFLLWYDEGEERNRGNFPPRFSGRQFPNYSSELNVNALELEDSALYLCASSLFGAYEQYFGPGTRLTVT.

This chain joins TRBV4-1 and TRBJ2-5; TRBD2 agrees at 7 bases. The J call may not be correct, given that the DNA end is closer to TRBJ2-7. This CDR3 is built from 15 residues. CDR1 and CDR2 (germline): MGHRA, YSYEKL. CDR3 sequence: CASSQVTSSPYEQYF. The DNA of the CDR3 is TGCGCCAGCAGCCAAGTGACTAGCTCCCCCTACGAGCAGTACTTC.

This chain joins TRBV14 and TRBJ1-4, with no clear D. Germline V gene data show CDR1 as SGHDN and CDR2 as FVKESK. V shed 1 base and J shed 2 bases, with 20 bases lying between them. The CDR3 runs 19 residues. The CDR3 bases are TGTGCCAGCAGCCAAGGTCGGCTAGGACCGGGCGCGACTAATGAAAAACTGTTTTTT. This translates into CASSQGRLGPGATNEKLFF.